Shown below are 20 T cell receptor beta chains from a single sample sequenced in a study of blood T cell repertoires in COVID-19. Profiling relied on immunoSEQ multiplex PCR, and the TCRdb table lists in-frame clones only, not all of them. In the table there are 90,000 or so clones, roughly 72% of which are singletons. Source material: peripheral blood. Every receptor here comes from a woman aged 55-69 years in a cohort sampled during active or convalescent COVID-19.

The chain combines TRBV6-6 with TRBJ2-5; D unclear. The CDR3 is 11 amino acids. Germline lookup yields CDR1 MNHNY and CDR2 SVGAGI (reference sequence). Deletions cut 10 bases from V and 4 bases from J, with 10 bases between. The CDR3 DNA reads as TGTGCCACCACAAAATTAGAGACCCAGTACTTC. Translation: CATTKLETQYF.

The gene calls are TRBV18 and TRBJ2-5; TRBD2 matches at 14 bases. CDR1 is KGHSH and CDR2 is LQKENI in the germline V gene. V lost 6 bases to trimming and J lost 1 base; unmatched junction nucleotides: 7. The CDR3 is 17 residues long. The DNA for the CDR3 is TGTGCCAGCTCCCGACTAGCGGGGGGGAGCCCCCAAGAGACCCAGTACTTC. It specifies CASSRLAGGSPQETQYF.

The genes are TRBV11-2 and TRBJ2-3, with 7 bases lining up with TRBD2. CDR1 and CDR2 (germline): SGHAT, FQNNGV. CDR3 length: 16 residues. J gave up 4 bases and V 5 bases, and 12 bases lay outside the gene matches. The DNA for the CDR3 is TGTGCCAGCAGCCCGGGAGGCCCTAGGGTCCCAGATACGCAGTATTTT. Translation: CASSPGGPRVPDTQYF.

The sample holds a few counts of this clone. This chain links TRBV4-2 with TRBJ2-3; 7 bases match TRBD1. After removal of 4 bases from V and 0 bases from J, the junction contained 13 bases not matched to a gene. In germline, CDR1 is LGHNA, CDR2 YNFKEQ. The CDR3 has 18 amino acids. CDR3 sequence (DNA): TGTGCCAGCAGCCGGCGAAACAGACGACAGGGCAGCACAGATACGCAGTATTTT. Translation: CASSRRNRRQGSTDTQYF.

CDR3 sequence reads: CASSLGGEVNQPQHF. CDR3 sequence (DNA): TGTGCCAGCAGCTTGGGAGGCGAGGTCAATCAGCCCCAGCATTTT. The chain employs TRBV7-2 and TRBJ1-5; D not certain. The CDR3 is 15 amino acids. The V gene's germline CDR1 is SGHTA and CDR2 FQGNSA. The germline V and J ends were trimmed by 3 bases and 3 bases, with 12 bases remaining between them.

The genes are TRBV7-8 and TRBJ2-7; 7 bases align to TRBD1. There are 17 residues in the CDR3. The J segment lost 2 bases and the V segment lost 3 bases, leaving 13 bases of the junction unmatched. Germline loops: CDR1 SGHVS, CDR2 FQNEAQ. The CDR3 bases are TGTGCCAGCAGCTTTGGTCCCCATGACAGGGTGACCTACGAGCAGTACTTC. Protein product: CASSFGPHDRVTYEQYF.

The gene calls are TRBV12-3 or TRBV12-4 and TRBJ2-7, with 8 nucleotides matching TRBD1. V trimming: 6 bases; J trimming: 1 base; junction bases outside the gene matches: 2. The CDR3 has 13 amino acids. The CDR3 DNA reads TGTGCCAGCAGCCGGGACAGGTCCTACGAGCAGTACTTC. Translating gives CASSRDRSYEQYF.

This clone was found once. The chain combines TRBV19 with TRBJ2-4, with 10 bases aligning to TRBD1. Looked up from germline, CDR1 is LNHDA and CDR2 is SQIVND (reference sequence). The ends lost 7 bases at V and 6 bases at J; junction bases unmatched: 12. The CDR3 totals 16 residues. The CDR3 DNA sequence: TGTGCCAGTACCCGACGTGGGACAGGGGAAGGAAACATTCAGTACTTC. As protein: CASTRRGTGEGNIQYF.

This clone occurred a few times. The rearrangement links TRBV7-8 to TRBJ1-4; a possible D gene is TRBD1 (5 bases). The germline V and J ends were trimmed by 6 bases and 8 bases, with 16 bases remaining between them. This CDR3 comprises 14 residues. In germline, CDR1 is SGHVS, CDR2 FQNEAQ. DNA of the CDR3: TGTGCCAGCAGTCACGGCCGGTGGGGCGAAAAACTGTTTTTT. This translates into CASSHGRWGEKLFF.

The chain employs TRBV29-1 and TRBJ1-1, with a tentative D call TRBD1 (5 bases). Between the trimmed V and J ends, which lost 6 bases and 5 bases, there was a span of 13 bases. The CDR3 contains 12 residues. Germline V gene sequence: CDR1 SQVTM, CDR2 ANQGSEA. The CDR3 DNA reads TGCAGCGTCGCTCAAGGGGATACTGAAGCTTTCTTT. It yields the protein CSVAQGDTEAFF.

The genes are TRBV19 and TRBJ1-2; D gene uncertain. V gave up 4 bases and J gave up 3 bases, with 15 bases separating them. Germline CDR1 LNHDA, CDR2 SQIVND (reference sequence). The CDR3 extends over 15 amino acids. Here the CDR3 reads CASSKGPPSDYGYTF. The CDR3 coding sequence is TGTGCCAGTAGTAAGGGTCCCCCTAGCGACTATGGCTACACCTTC.

The gene calls are TRBV4-1 and TRBJ2-7; the match to TRBD1 covers 9 bases. This CDR3 region has 16 residues. J gave up 3 bases and V 3 bases, and 9 bases lay outside the gene matches. The V gene's germline CDR1 is MGHRA and CDR2 YSYEKL. Here the CDR3 DNA reads TGCGCCAGCAGCCACTTTGGACAGGGGCTACACTACGAGCAGTACTTC. Translated, it gives CASSHFGQGLHYEQYF.

The CDR3 loop reads CASARRGQGSDTQYF. The CDR3 DNA reads TGTGCCAGCGCCCGGCGGGGACAGGGCTCAGATACGCAGTATTTT. The J gene is TRBJ2-3, the V gene TRBV6-5; 9 positions agree with TRBD1. The CDR3 runs 15 residues. With 8 bases clipped from V and 4 bases from J, the junction kept 10 bases outside the gene matches. Germline V CDR1 and CDR2: MNHEY, SVGAGI.

V and J are TRBV15 and TRBJ1-5; D possibly corresponds to TRBD1 (5 bases). V was pared by 0 bases and J by 7 bases, with 19 bases between. The CDR3 is 17 amino acids. The V gene's germline CDR1 is LNHNV and CDR2 YYDKDF (reference sequence). The CDR3 reads CATSRDRSGFPGQPQHF. The CDR3 coding sequence is TGTGCCACCAGCAGAGACAGATCAGGGTTCCCCGGGCAGCCCCAGCATTTT.

This clone appeared a few times. The rearrangement joins TRBV7-6 to TRBJ1-6; 7 bases are a match to TRBD1. Germline CDR1 reads SGHVS; CDR2 reads FNYEAQ. This CDR3 spans 15 amino acids. V trimming: 5 bases; J trimming: 7 bases; junction bases outside the gene matches: 8. The CDR3 coding sequence is TGTGCCAGCAGCCCATCCCGACAGGGCAATTCACCCCTCCACTTT. Protein product: CASSPSRQGNSPLHF.

The table lists this clone with a count of one. J is TRBJ1-2 and V is TRBV4-2; D may be TRBD1 (5 bases). The CDR3 length is 17 residues. Germline CDR1 is LGHNA and CDR2 is YNFKEQ. Trimming removed 0 bases from V and 1 base from J, with 15 bases in between. For the CDR3, the DNA is TGTGCCAGCAGCCAAGATGTCCAGGGCCCACTTAACTATGGCTACACCTTC. This codes for CASSQDVQGPLNYGYTF.

The chain couples TRBV6-5 to TRBJ1-6, with 7 bases lining up with TRBD1. Germline assignment: CDR1 MNHEY and CDR2 SVGAGI. The V gene end was trimmed by 8 bases and the J gene end by 5 bases; junction bases not matched to a gene: 6. The CDR3 has 14 amino acids. CDR3: CASYHRGNNSPLHF. CDR3 coding DNA: TGTGCCAGCTATCACAGGGGAAATAATTCACCCCTCCACTTT.

The rearrangement links TRBV5-1 to TRBJ1-6, with D uncertain. Germline V lookup: CDR1 SGHRS, CDR2 YFSETQ. The CDR3 is 15 residues long. The ends were cut back, 0 bases at V and 3 bases at J, with 7 bases in the middle. Here the CDR3 reads CASSLGHNYNSPLHF. CDR3 sequence (DNA): TGCGCCAGCAGCTTGGGACATAACTATAATTCACCCCTCCACTTT.

The chain joins TRBV5-1 to TRBJ2-1, with D possibly matching TRBD2 (5 bases). The V gene's germline CDR1 is SGHRS and CDR2 YFSETQ. This CDR3 is built from 15 residues. V gave up 2 bases and J gave up 2 bases, with 11 bases separating them. The CDR3 loop reads CASSLQQRTYNEQFF. The CDR3 region has the DNA TGCGCCAGCAGCTTACAACAGCGGACCTACAATGAGCAGTTCTTC.

In its sample, this clone was seen many times. This sequence joins TRBV4-3 and TRBJ1-4, with TRBD1 matching 8 bases. V gave up 5 bases and J gave up 8 bases; unmatched junction bases: 13. Germline V gene data show CDR1 as LGHNA and CDR2 as YSLEER. The CDR3 covers 16 residues. In nucleotides, the CDR3 is TGCGCCAGCAGCATCGGGACAGGTTCCGGCATGGAAAAACTGTTTTTT. This sequence encodes CASSIGTGSGMEKLFF.